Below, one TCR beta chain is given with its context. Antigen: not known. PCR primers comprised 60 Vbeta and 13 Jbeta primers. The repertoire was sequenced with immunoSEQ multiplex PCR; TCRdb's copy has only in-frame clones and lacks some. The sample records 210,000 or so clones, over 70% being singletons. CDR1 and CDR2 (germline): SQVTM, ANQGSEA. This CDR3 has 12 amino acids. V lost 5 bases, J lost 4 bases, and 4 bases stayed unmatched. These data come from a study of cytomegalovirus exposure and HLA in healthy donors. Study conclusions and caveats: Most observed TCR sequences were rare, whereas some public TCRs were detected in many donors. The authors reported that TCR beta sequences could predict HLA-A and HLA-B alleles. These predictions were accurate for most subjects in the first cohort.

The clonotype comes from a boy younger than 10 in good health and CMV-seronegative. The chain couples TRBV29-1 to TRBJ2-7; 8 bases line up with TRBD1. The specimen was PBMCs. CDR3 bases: TGCAGCGTTAGCTACAGGGGGTACGAGCAGTACTTC. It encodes CSVSYRGYEQYF.